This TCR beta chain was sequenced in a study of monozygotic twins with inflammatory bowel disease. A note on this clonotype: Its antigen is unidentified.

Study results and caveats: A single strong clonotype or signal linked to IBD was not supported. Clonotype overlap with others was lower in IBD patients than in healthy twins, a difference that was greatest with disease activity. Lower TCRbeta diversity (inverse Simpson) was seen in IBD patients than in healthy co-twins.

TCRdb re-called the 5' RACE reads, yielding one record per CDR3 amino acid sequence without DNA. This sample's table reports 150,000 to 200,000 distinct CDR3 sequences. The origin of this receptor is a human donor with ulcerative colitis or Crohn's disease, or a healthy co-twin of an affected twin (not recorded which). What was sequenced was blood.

The CDR3 protein is CASSHNRDPYGYTF. V and J are TRBV6-5 and TRBJ1-2; TCRdb reports TRBD1, a call that lacks DNA to check it against. CDR1 and CDR2 (germline): MNHEY, SVGAGI. The CDR3 extends over 14 amino acids.